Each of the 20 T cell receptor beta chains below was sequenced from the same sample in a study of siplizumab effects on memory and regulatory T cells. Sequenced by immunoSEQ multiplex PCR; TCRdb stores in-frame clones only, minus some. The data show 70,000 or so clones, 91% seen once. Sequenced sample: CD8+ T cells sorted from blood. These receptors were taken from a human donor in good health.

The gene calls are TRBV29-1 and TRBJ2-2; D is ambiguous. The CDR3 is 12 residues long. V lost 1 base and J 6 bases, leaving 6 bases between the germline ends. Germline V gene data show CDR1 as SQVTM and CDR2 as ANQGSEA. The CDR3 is CSVEGKAGELFF. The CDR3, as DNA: TGCAGCGTTGAAGGGAAGGCCGGGGAGCTGTTTTTT.

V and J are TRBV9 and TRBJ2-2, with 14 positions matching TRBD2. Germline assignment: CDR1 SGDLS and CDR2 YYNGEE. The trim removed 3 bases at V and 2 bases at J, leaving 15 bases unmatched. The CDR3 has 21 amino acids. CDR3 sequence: CASSGGTSGSGTHINTGELFF. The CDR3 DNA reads TGTGCCAGCAGCGGCGGGACTAGCGGGAGTGGGACCCATATAAACACCGGGGAGCTGTTTTTT.

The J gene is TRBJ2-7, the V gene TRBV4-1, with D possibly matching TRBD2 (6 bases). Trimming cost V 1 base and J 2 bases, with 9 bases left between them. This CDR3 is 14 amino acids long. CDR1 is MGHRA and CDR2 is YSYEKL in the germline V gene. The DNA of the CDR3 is TGCGCCAGCAGCCAAGTTGGCGGGACCTACGAGCAGTACTTC. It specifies CASSQVGGTYEQYF.

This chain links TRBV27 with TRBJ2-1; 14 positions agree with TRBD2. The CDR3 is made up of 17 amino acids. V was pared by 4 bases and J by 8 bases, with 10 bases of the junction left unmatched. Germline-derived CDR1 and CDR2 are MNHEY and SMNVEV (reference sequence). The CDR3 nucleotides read TGTGCCAGCAGTTCATACGGGACTAGCGGGGGTGGAGATGAGCAGTTCTTC. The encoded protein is CASSSYGTSGGGDEQFF.

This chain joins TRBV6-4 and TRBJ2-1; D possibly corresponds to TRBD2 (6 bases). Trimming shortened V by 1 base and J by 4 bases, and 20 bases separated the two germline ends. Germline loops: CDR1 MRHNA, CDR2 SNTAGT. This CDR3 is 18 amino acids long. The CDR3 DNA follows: TGTGCCAGCAGTGACTGGGACTGGGGTGGCCTACAATACAATGAGCAGTTCTTC. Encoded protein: CASSDWDWGGLQYNEQFF.

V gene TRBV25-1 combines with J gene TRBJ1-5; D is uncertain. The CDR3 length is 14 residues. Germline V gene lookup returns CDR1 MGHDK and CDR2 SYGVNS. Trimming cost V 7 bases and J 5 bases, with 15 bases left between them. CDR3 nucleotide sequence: TGTGCCAGCATCGGCGGCACGGTCGATCAGCCCCAGCATTTT. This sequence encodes CASIGGTVDQPQHF.

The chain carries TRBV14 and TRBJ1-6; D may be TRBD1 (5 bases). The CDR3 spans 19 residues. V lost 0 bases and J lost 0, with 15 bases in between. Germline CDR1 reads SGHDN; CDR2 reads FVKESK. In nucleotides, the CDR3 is TGTGCCAGCAGCCAAGATTACTTTGGGGGGAGCTCCTATAATTCACCCCTCCACTTT. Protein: CASSQDYFGGSSYNSPLHF.

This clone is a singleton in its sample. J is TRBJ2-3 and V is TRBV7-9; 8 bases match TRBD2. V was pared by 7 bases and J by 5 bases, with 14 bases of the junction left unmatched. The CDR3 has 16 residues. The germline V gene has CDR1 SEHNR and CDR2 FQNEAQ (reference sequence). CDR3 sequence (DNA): TGTGCCAGCACCCCCTGGAGCGGGGGTATACAAGATACGCAGTATTTT. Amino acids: CASTPWSGGIQDTQYF. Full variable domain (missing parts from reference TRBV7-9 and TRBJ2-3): DTGVSQNPRHKITKRGQNVTFRCDPISEHNRLYWYRQTLGQGPEFLTYFQNEAQLEKSRLLSDRFSAERPKGSFSTLEIQRTEQGDSAMYLCASTPWSGGIQDTQYFGPGTRLTVL.

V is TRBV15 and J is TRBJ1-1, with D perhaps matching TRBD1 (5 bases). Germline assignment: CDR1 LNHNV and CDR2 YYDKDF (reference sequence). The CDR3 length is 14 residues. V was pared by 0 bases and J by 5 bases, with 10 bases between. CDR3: CATSRDWGGTEAFF. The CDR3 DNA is TGTGCCACCAGCAGAGATTGGGGCGGAACTGAAGCTTTCTTT. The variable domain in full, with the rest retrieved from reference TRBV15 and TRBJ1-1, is DAMVIQNPRYQVTQFGKPVTLSCSQTLNHNVMYWYQQKSSQAPKLLFHYYDKDFNNEADTPDNFQSRRPNTSFCFLDIRSPGLGDTAMYLCATSRDWGGTEAFFGQGTRLTVV.

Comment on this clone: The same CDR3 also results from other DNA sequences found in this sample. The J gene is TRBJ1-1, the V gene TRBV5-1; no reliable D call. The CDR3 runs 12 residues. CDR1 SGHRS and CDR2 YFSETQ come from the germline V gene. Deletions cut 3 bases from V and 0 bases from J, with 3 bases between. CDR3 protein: CASSSVNTEAFF. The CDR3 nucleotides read TGCGCCAGCAGCTCCGTGAACACTGAAGCTTTCTTT.

CDR3 sequence: CASSQDVGVGYGYTF. The CDR3 region has the DNA TGCGCCAGCAGCCAAGATGTCGGCGTGGGGTACGGCTACACCTTC. This chain links TRBV4-1 with TRBJ1-2; D remains unclear. V gave up 0 bases and J gave up 8 bases, with 16 bases separating them. The CDR3 runs 15 residues. Germline lookup yields CDR1 MGHRA and CDR2 YSYEKL.

The CDR3 coding sequence is TGTGCCAGCAGCTTAGAGGACAGGCCCTACGAGCAGTACTTC. It is translated as CASSLEDRPYEQYF. The chain uses TRBV11-2 and TRBJ2-7; 7 positions agree with TRBD1. The CDR3 sequence is 14 residues long. Trimming at V came to 0 bases and at J to 2 bases, leaving 1 base not matched to a gene. Looked up from germline, CDR1 is SGHAT and CDR2 is FQNNGV.

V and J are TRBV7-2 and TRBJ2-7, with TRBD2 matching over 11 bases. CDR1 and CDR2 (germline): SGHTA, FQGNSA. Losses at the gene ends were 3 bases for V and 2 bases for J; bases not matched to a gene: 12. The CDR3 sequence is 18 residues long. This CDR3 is CASSFPIAGGPWPYEQYF. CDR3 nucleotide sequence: TGTGCCAGCAGCTTCCCAATAGCGGGGGGGCCTTGGCCCTACGAGCAGTACTTC.

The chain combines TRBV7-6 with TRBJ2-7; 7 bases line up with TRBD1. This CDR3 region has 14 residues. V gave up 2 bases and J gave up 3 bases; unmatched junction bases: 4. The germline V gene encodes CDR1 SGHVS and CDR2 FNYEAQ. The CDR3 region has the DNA TGTGCCAGCAGCTTAACAGGGGTAGTCTACGAGCAGTACTTC. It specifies CASSLTGVVYEQYF.

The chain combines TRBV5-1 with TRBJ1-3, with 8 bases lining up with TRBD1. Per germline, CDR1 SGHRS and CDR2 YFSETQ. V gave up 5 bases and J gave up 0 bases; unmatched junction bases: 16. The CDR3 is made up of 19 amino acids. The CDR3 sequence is CASSIGTGSLLLSGNTIYF. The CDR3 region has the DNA TGCGCCAGCAGTATCGGGACAGGTAGCCTATTGCTCTCTGGAAACACCATATATTTT.

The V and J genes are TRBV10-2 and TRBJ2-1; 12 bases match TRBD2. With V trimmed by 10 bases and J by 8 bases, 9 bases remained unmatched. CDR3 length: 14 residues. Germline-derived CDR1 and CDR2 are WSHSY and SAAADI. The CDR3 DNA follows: TGCGCCACCTACGATTCTAGCGGGAGGGATGAGCAGTTCTTC. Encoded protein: CATYDSSGRDEQFF.

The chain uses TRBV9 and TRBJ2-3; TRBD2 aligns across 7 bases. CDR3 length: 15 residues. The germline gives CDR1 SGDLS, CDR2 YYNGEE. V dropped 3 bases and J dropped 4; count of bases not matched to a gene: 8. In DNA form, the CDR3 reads TGTGCCAGCAGCGGGGAGGGTTTGAGCGCAGATACGCAGTATTTT. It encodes CASSGEGLSADTQYF.

DNA for the CDR3: TGTGCCAGCAGCTTGAGGGTCGGACGCACCTACGAGCAGTACTTC. Residues: CASSLRVGRTYEQYF. This chain connects TRBV5-4 to TRBJ2-7; no firm D call. Germline V CDR1 and CDR2: SGHNT, YYREEE (reference sequence). The germline V and J ends were trimmed by 1 base and 2 bases, with 13 bases remaining between them. CDR3 length equals 15 residues. The complete variable domain, with remaining parts taken from reference TRBV5-4 and TRBJ2-7, reads ETGVTQSPTHLIKTRGQQVTLRCSSQSGHNTVSWYQQALGQGPQFIFQYYREEENGRGNFPPRFSGLQFPNYSSELNVNALELDDSALYLCASSLRVGRTYEQYFGPGTRLTVT.

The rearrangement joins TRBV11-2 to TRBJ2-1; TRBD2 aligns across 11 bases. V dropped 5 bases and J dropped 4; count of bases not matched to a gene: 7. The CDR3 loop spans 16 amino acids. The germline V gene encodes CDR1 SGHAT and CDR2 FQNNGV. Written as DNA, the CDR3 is TGTGCCAGCAGCCCCCAGACTAGCGGGGCATACAATGAGCAGTTCTTC. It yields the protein CASSPQTSGAYNEQFF. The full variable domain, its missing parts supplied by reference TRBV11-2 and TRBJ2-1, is EAGVAQSPRYKIIEKRQSVAFWCNPISGHATLYWYQQILGQGPKLLIQFQNNGVVDDSQLPKDRFSAERLKGVDSTLKIQPAKLEDSAVYLCASSPQTSGAYNEQFFGPGTRLTVL.

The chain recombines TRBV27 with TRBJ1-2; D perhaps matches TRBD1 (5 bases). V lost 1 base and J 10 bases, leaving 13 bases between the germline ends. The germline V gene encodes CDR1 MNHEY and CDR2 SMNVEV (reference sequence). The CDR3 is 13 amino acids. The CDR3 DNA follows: TGTGCCAGCAGTTTATATGGAGGGACTGACTACACCTTC. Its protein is CASSLYGGTDYTF.